One and the same sample provided the 27 T cell receptor beta chains below, sequenced in a study of OX40 agonist ivuxolimab in advanced cancers. Measured with immunoSEQ multiplex PCR; TCRdb has only the in-frame clones, and not every one. Here the sample spans about 46,000 clones, about four fifths being singletons. This specimen was CD4+ or CD8+ T cells sorted from blood, taken in a trial of the OX40 agonist ivuxolimab. The receptors here all came from an adult with an advanced solid tumor such as melanoma, head and neck, liver or kidney cancer.

The chain uses TRBV19 and TRBJ2-5; weak D call: TRBD2 (6 bases). V was shortened by 3 bases and J by 4 bases, with 15 bases between the two germline ends. The CDR3 extends over 15 amino acids. CDR1 LNHDA and CDR2 SQIVND come from the germline V gene (reference sequence). The CDR3 DNA is TGTGCCAGTAGTATTGATGGGGGAGCGGGAGAGACCCAGTACTTC. This encodes CASSIDGGAGETQYF.

The chain recombines TRBV6-6 with TRBJ2-7; D is unresolved. With 7 bases removed from V and 5 bases from J, the gap between germline ends came to 15 bases. Germline V gene lookup returns CDR1 MNHNY and CDR2 SVGAGI (reference sequence). The CDR3 is made up of 13 amino acids. CDR3 sequence reads: CASTIEHLNEQYF. As DNA, the CDR3 is TGTGCCAGCACGATCGAGCACCTCAACGAGCAGTACTTC.

The table lists this clone with a few counts. The chain has TRBV6-5 and TRBJ1-2; D not resolved. Germline lookup yields CDR1 MNHEY and CDR2 SVGAGI. V was clipped by 3 bases and J by 8 bases, with 16 bases between them. This CDR3 spans 14 amino acids. This CDR3 reads CASSYGKGRRGYTF. Written as DNA, the CDR3 is TGTGCCAGCAGTTATGGGAAGGGCCGGCGGGGCTACACCTTC.

V and J are TRBV18 and TRBJ2-1; 11 nucleotides align to TRBD2. J was trimmed by 5 bases and V by 4 bases; bases with no gene match: 1. CDR1 and CDR2 (germline): KGHSH, LQKENI. The CDR3 has 14 residues. CDR3 DNA sequence: TGTGCCAGCTCACTTAGCGGGGGGGACAATGAGCAGTTCTTC. This gives the protein CASSLSGGDNEQFF.

The chain employs TRBV6-8 and TRBJ2-5, with D hard to call. The DNA end favors TRBJ2-7, so the J call may be wrong. CDR3 length equals 10 residues. From germline, CDR1 is MNHGY and CDR2 SAAAGT. The CDR3 sequence: CASSNYEQYF. CDR3 nucleotides: TGTGCCAGCAGTAACTACGAGCAGTACTTC.

V is TRBV13 and J is TRBJ1-5; 8 nucleotides align to TRBD1. Losses at the gene ends were 3 bases for V and 7 bases for J; bases not matched to a gene: 8. Per germline, CDR1 PRHDT and CDR2 FYEKMQ (reference sequence). CDR3 length: 15 residues. For the CDR3, the DNA is TGTGCCAGCAGCTTCCAGGGGGCGCGGACGCAGCCCCAGCATTTT. Translated: CASSFQGARTQPQHF.

This chain connects TRBV6-1 to TRBJ2-7, with a tentative D call TRBD1 (6 bases). The ends were cut back, 8 bases at V and 5 bases at J, with 13 bases in the middle. The length of the CDR3 is 12 residues. Germline V gene data show CDR1 as MNHNS and CDR2 as SASEGT. Written as DNA, the CDR3 is TGTGCCAGCCAGACAGGATTCGACGAGCAGTACTTC. This sequence encodes CASQTGFDEQYF.

The gene calls are TRBV18 and TRBJ1-4, with 10 bases fitting TRBD1. CDR1 and CDR2 (germline): KGHSH, LQKENI. Trimming removed 5 bases from V and 8 bases from J; junction bases left unmatched: 8. The CDR3 is 15 amino acids. The CDR3 here is CASSMGTGDGEKLFF. The CDR3 region has the DNA TGTGCCAGCTCAATGGGGACAGGGGACGGAGAAAAACTGTTTTTT.

Sample share makes this clone medium-sized. The gene calls are TRBV21-1 and TRBJ2-7; the D call of TRBD1 is as the table states it, not checked on the DNA. TRBV21-1 is assigned pseudogene status. The CDR3 has 16 amino acids. This chain's CDR3 is CASNLPDREGAYEQYF. The CDR3, as DNA: TGTGCCAGCAACCTGCCGGACAGGGAAGGCGCCTACGAGCAGTACTTC.

In its sample, this clone was seen once. This chain uses TRBV4-1 with TRBJ1-2; D not resolved. Germline CDR1 and CDR2: MGHRA and YSYEKL. The CDR3 runs 15 residues. Trimming took 0 bases from V and 3 from J, leaving 11 bases between them. This CDR3 is CASSQDPQVDYGYTF. DNA for the CDR3: TGCGCCAGCAGCCAAGATCCCCAGGTCGACTATGGCTACACCTTC.

This chain links TRBV27 with TRBJ2-7; TRBD1 aligns across 8 bases. In germline, CDR1 is MNHEY, CDR2 SMNVEV (reference sequence). The CDR3 extends over 17 amino acids. Trimming cost V 3 bases and J 3 bases; bases outside gene matches: 13. The CDR3 nucleotides are TGTGCCAGCAGTTTCTCCATGCCGACAGGGGTCAACTACGAGCAGTACTTC. Translated, it gives CASSFSMPTGVNYEQYF.

V is TRBV2 and J is TRBJ2-1; 9 bases align to TRBD1. Germline loops: CDR1 SNHLY, CDR2 FYNNEI. This CDR3 has 15 residues. J lost 1 base, V lost 6 bases, and 4 bases had no gene match. Written as DNA, the CDR3 is TGTGCCAGCAGCCCGGACAGGGGATCCTACAATGAGCAGTTCTTC. This translates into CASSPDRGSYNEQFF.

The table lists this clone with a few counts. CDR3: CASTGPSNQPQHF. The CDR3 bases are TGTGCCAGCACCGGACCCTCCAATCAGCCCCAGCATTTT. The rearrangement links TRBV2 to TRBJ1-5; the D is unclear. V lost 7 bases to trimming and J lost 3 bases, with 10 bases between them. This CDR3 is 13 amino acids long. Germline values: CDR1 SNHLY, CDR2 FYNNEI.

The chain combines TRBV10-2 with TRBJ2-1, with D possibly being TRBD1 (6 bases). The germline gives CDR1 WSHSY, CDR2 SAAADI. The germline V and J ends were trimmed by 4 bases and 15 bases, with 16 bases remaining between them. The CDR3 sequence is 12 residues long. Here the CDR3 DNA reads TGCGCCAGCAGTGGAACGGCCGGGACAAGGTTCTTC. It translates to CASSGTAGTRFF.

The genes are TRBV6-5 and TRBJ2-7; 7 nucleotides match TRBD1. In germline, CDR1 is MNHEY, CDR2 SVGAGI. The CDR3 has 14 amino acids. V shed 2 bases, J shed 0 bases, and the junction held 1 base outside the gene matches. This CDR3 reads CASSYPGGSYEQYF. The CDR3 DNA reads as TGTGCCAGCAGTTACCCAGGGGGCTCCTACGAGCAGTACTTC.

The rearrangement uses TRBV1 and TRBJ2-7; TRBD1, the D gene given by the table, was not confirmed from the DNA. TRBV1 is a recognized pseudogene. The CDR3 is 16 amino acids. CDR3 DNA sequence: TGCACCAGCAGCCCTAGGGTCGGGTACAGGGGTTACGAGCAGTACTTC. Amino acids: CTSSPRVGYRGYEQYF.

The rearrangement links TRBV7-9 to TRBJ2-1; D is possibly TRBD1 (6 bases). The V end was cut by 5 bases, the J end by 4 bases, with 12 bases between. Per germline, CDR1 SEHNR and CDR2 FQNEAQ (reference sequence). This CDR3 spans 14 amino acids. The CDR3 DNA is TGTGCCAGCAGCCCCCGGGACATTTACAATGAGCAGTTCTTC. It encodes CASSPRDIYNEQFF.

This clone was recorded only once. The J gene is TRBJ1-2, the V gene TRBV2; perhaps TRBD1 as D (6 bases). Trimming took 6 bases from V and 4 from J, leaving 15 bases between them. The CDR3 has 14 residues. Germline CDR1 and CDR2: SNHLY and FYNNEI. CDR3 in amino acids: CASREGQDGYGYTF. The CDR3 nucleotides read TGTGCCAGCAGGGAGGGACAAGATGGCTATGGCTACACCTTC. The full variable domain, its missing parts supplied by reference TRBV2 and TRBJ1-2, is EPEVTQTPSHQVTQMGQEVILRCVPISNHLYFYWYRQILGQKVEFLVSFYNNEISEKSEIFDDQFSVERPDGSNFTLKIRSTKLEDSAMYFCASREGQDGYGYTFGSGTRLTVV.

This sequence joins TRBV6-1 and TRBJ1-2, with D unresolved. The CDR3 covers 11 residues. Trimming took off 1 base at V and 4 bases at J, with 1 base between the two ends. Germline CDR1 is MNHNS and CDR2 is SASEGT. In nucleotides, the CDR3 is TGTGCCAGCAGTGAAGGCTATGGCTACACCTTC. This codes for CASSEGYGYTF.

V and J are TRBV6-5 and TRBJ2-1; D is ambiguous. This CDR3 is 15 amino acids long. Trimming shortened V by 0 bases and J by 2 bases, and 8 bases separated the two germline ends. Germline CDR1 MNHEY, CDR2 SVGAGI. CDR3 sequence (DNA): TGTGCCAGCAGTTACTCAAAGGTTACCTACAATGAGCAGTTCTTC. It yields the protein CASSYSKVTYNEQFF.

This clone was seen only once. The V and J genes are TRBV11-3 and TRBJ2-1; TRBD2 agrees at 8 bases. The CDR3 is made up of 15 amino acids. V lost 7 bases and J lost 6; bases outside the gene matches: 11. Germline CDR1 and CDR2: SGHNT and YENEEA. CDR3 region: CASTPGGGGGNEQFF. CDR3 DNA: TGTGCCAGCACCCCGGGGGGGGGCGGAGGCAATGAGCAGTTCTTC.

CDR3 region: CASKTGSAEAFF. The CDR3 nucleotides are TGTGCCAGCAAGACAGGGAGCGCTGAAGCTTTCTTT. The chain combines TRBV6-4 with TRBJ1-1, with 7 positions matching TRBD1. The CDR3 is 12 amino acids. Trimming took 7 bases from V and 6 from J; bases not matched to a gene: 5. Germline V gene sequence: CDR1 MRHNA, CDR2 SNTAGT.

The chain uses TRBV7-9 and TRBJ1-1; 7 bases agree with TRBD1. V was clipped by 10 bases and J by 0 bases; unmatched bases: 5. The germline CDR1 and CDR2 sequences are SEHNR and FQNEAQ (reference sequence). This CDR3 is 13 amino acids long. CDR3 loop: CATRDSLNTEAFF. Here the CDR3 DNA reads TGTGCCACGAGGGACAGCCTGAACACTGAAGCTTTCTTT.

This clone was seen only once. J is TRBJ2-7 and V is TRBV7-9; 8 bases fit TRBD2. The CDR3 consists of 14 residues. Trimming removed 8 bases from V and 5 bases from J; junction bases left unmatched: 11. Germline values: CDR1 SEHNR, CDR2 FQNEAQ (reference sequence). CDR3: CASDPREGSHEQYF. The CDR3 bases are TGTGCCAGCGATCCTCGGGAGGGATCCCACGAGCAGTACTTC.

Within the sample, this clone is medium-sized. This rearrangement joins TRBV25-1 to TRBJ2-5; TRBD1 agrees at 8 bases. From germline, CDR1 is MGHDK and CDR2 SYGVNS. J lost 3 bases, V lost 8 bases, and 17 bases had no gene match. The CDR3 extends over 17 amino acids. DNA of the CDR3: TGTGCCAGCGGACCAACTAGACAGGGGAGGATAAAAGAGACCCAGTACTTC. This encodes CASGPTRQGRIKETQYF.

CDR3 amino acids: CASSQSQARGGNTIYF. The CDR3 region has the DNA TGCGCCAGCAGCCAGAGCCAGGCAAGAGGAGGAAACACCATATATTTT. This sequence joins TRBV4-1 and TRBJ1-3; D is ambiguous. This CDR3 region has 16 residues. Between the trimmed V and J ends, which lost 3 bases and 4 bases, there was a span of 16 bases. Germline CDR1 and CDR2: MGHRA and YSYEKL.

The chain couples TRBV13 to TRBJ2-5, with D maybe TRBD2 (6 bases). Trimming pared 5 bases from V and 6 bases from J, leaving 13 bases between. Germline V gene sequence: CDR1 PRHDT, CDR2 FYEKMQ (reference sequence). The CDR3 spans 13 residues. CDR3 DNA: TGTGCCAGCAGCACGTTGGGCGGGAAGACCCAGTACTTC. It yields the protein CASSTLGGKTQYF.